Below are 32 T cell receptor beta chains sequenced from a single sample in a study of Ad26.COV2.S vaccination and SARS-CoV-2 variants. As to treatment: about 20 received Ad26.COV2.S at low or high dose, single or two shots; roughly 5 received placebo; per-sample allocation not given. Specimens were obtained on day 63 following the first vaccine or placebo injection. Sequenced by immunoSEQ multiplex PCR; TCRdb stores in-frame clones only, minus some. The profile shows about 430,000 clones, approximately 90% of them singletons. Sequenced here: peripheral blood, sampled in a trial of Ad26.COV2.S vaccine versus placebo. The origin of the receptors is a person between 18 and 59 years old who received the Ad26.COV2.S COVID-19 vaccine or a placebo.

The genes are TRBV24-1 and TRBJ2-1; tentatively, D is TRBD1 or TRBD2 (7 bases each). The CDR3 spans 15 residues. Germline V gives CDR1 KGHDR, CDR2 SFDVKD. Between the trimmed V and J ends, which lost 4 bases and 7 bases, there was a span of 16 bases. CDR3 sequence (DNA): TGTGCCACCAGTGACCCGGGGGGACAGCAAAATGAGCAGTTCTTC. It encodes CATSDPGGQQNEQFF.

This clone was observed once. The V and J genes are TRBV10-3 and TRBJ2-7; no definite D call. Germline assignment: CDR1 ENHRY and CDR2 SYGVKD. This CDR3 region has 12 residues. Trimming removed 5 bases at V and 3 bases at J, with 8 bases between. The CDR3 nucleotides are TGTGCCATCAGTATCGGAGACTACGAGCAGTACTTC. Translating gives CAISIGDYEQYF.

The chain links TRBV11-2 to TRBJ1-1, with D possibly being TRBD1 (5 bases). The V gene's germline CDR1 is SGHAT and CDR2 FQNNGV. Trimming took 1 base from V and 8 from J, leaving 17 bases between them. This CDR3 is 15 amino acids long. Here the CDR3 DNA reads TGTGCCAGCAGCTTAGGGTTTTGGGGGGTACCCGAAGCTTTCTTT. This translates into CASSLGFWGVPEAFF.

The chain combines TRBV18 with TRBJ1-6; no firm D call. There are 17 residues in the CDR3. V was clipped by 0 bases and J by 5 bases, with 14 bases between them. Germline CDR1 KGHSH, CDR2 LQKENI. The CDR3 loop is CASSPPTGTIHNSPLHF. The CDR3 DNA reads as TGTGCCAGCTCACCACCGACCGGCACGATACATAATTCACCCCTCCACTTT.

This clone appeared a few times. The V call is TRBV6-5, the J call TRBJ2-7; TRBD2 matches at 9 bases. In germline, CDR1 is MNHEY, CDR2 SVGAGI. The junction had 5 bases not matched to a gene; V was cut back by 4 bases and J by 1 base. The CDR3 length is 15 residues. The CDR3: CASSSSGILSYEQYF. The CDR3 DNA follows: TGTGCCAGCAGTTCTAGCGGGATCTTATCCTACGAGCAGTACTTC.

This chain links TRBV7-8 with TRBJ2-2; 8 bases are shared with TRBD1. The germline CDR1 and CDR2 sequences are SGHVS and FQNEAQ. The trim removed 6 bases at V and 5 bases at J, leaving 11 bases unmatched. The CDR3 has 16 amino acids. The CDR3 protein is CASRRTGIDWTGELFF. The DNA of the CDR3 is TGTGCCAGCAGAAGGACAGGGATAGATTGGACCGGGGAGCTGTTTTTT.

V is TRBV5-4 and J is TRBJ2-1, with D unresolved. CDR3 length equals 15 residues. V lost 4 bases and J 0 bases, leaving 11 bases between the germline ends. The germline gives CDR1 SGHNT, CDR2 YYREEE (reference sequence). The CDR3 coding sequence is TGTGCCAGCAGCCATTGGGCTAGCTCCTACAATGAGCAGTTCTTC. Its protein is CASSHWASSYNEQFF. Drawing the rest from reference TRBV5-4 and TRBJ2-1, the complete variable domain is ETGVTQSPTHLIKTRGQQVTLRCSSQSGHNTVSWYQQALGQGPQFIFQYYREEENGRGNFPPRFSGLQFPNYSSELNVNALELDDSALYLCASSHWASSYNEQFFGPGTRLTVL.

The chain uses TRBV4-1 and TRBJ2-3; 15 bases are shared with TRBD2. The V and J ends lost 0 bases and 5 bases, in that order; junction bases with no gene match: 9. Germline V CDR1 and CDR2: MGHRA, YSYEKL. This CDR3 spans 19 amino acids. In nucleotides, the CDR3 is TGCGCCAGCAGCCAAGATGGGACTAGCGGGAGGAATGATGGAGATACGCAGTATTTT. As protein: CASSQDGTSGRNDGDTQYF.

The chain is built from TRBV27 and TRBJ1-2; a weak D match, TRBD1 (5 bases). Germline-derived CDR1 and CDR2 are MNHEY and SMNVEV (reference sequence). V lost 0 bases to trimming and J lost 6 bases, with 11 bases between them. The CDR3 covers 14 residues. CDR3 nucleotide sequence: TGTGCCAGCAGTTTATCTCAGGCAGGGAATGGCTACACCTTC. This gives the protein CASSLSQAGNGYTF.

The genes are TRBV19 and TRBJ1-5; TRBD1 agrees at 7 bases. J lost 3 bases, V lost 1 base, and 6 bases had no gene match. CDR1 is LNHDA and CDR2 is SQIVND in the germline V gene (reference sequence). The CDR3 consists of 16 residues. The CDR3 here is CASSIVAGQFNQPQHF. CDR3 nucleotides: TGTGCCAGTAGTATAGTGGCGGGACAGTTCAATCAGCCCCAGCATTTT.

The chain is built from TRBV28 and TRBJ1-5, with TRBD1 identical over 10 bases. J gave up 6 bases and V 8 bases, and 13 bases lay outside the gene matches. CDR3 size: 16 residues. From germline, CDR1 is MDHEN and CDR2 SYDVKM. In DNA form, the CDR3 reads TGTGCCAGCTCGACAGGGGGCTCCTTTAGGGGTCAGCCCCAGCATTTT. It codes for CASSTGGSFRGQPQHF.

The gene calls are TRBV29-1 and TRBJ1-5; D is ambiguous. CDR3 size: 15 residues. In germline, CDR1 is SQVTM, CDR2 ANQGSEA. The ends were cut back, 4 bases at V and 3 bases at J, with 16 bases in the middle. The CDR3 DNA sequence: TGCAGCGTTGTTCTCGGAGAACCTGTCAATCAGCCCCAGCATTTT. This encodes CSVVLGEPVNQPQHF.

CDR3 coding DNA: TGTGCCAGCCAGCGGGAGGTCAATGAGCAGTTCTTC. The encoded protein is CASQREVNEQFF. The gene calls are TRBV7-9 and TRBJ2-1; 9 bases line up with TRBD2. V lost 8 bases and J lost 6; bases outside the gene matches: 2. The germline gives CDR1 SEHNR, CDR2 FQNEAQ (reference sequence). The CDR3 sequence is 12 residues long.

The genes are TRBV6-4 and TRBJ2-5; D is ambiguous. The germline CDR1 and CDR2 sequences are MRHNA and SNTAGT. The germline V and J ends were trimmed by 10 bases and 5 bases, with 14 bases remaining between them. There are 12 residues in the CDR3. CDR3 DNA sequence: TGTGCCACCGTTATCTTTATTGAGACCCAGTACTTC. Protein product: CATVIFIETQYF.

V is TRBV5-4 and J is TRBJ2-3; D perhaps matches TRBD2 (5 bases). The CDR3 totals 16 residues. From germline, CDR1 is SGHNT and CDR2 YYREEE (reference sequence). V was cut by 1 base and J by 3 bases, with 15 bases left in between. CDR3 sequence: CASSLFLSGPTDTQYF. CDR3 coding DNA: TGTGCCAGCAGCTTGTTCTTAAGCGGACCTACAGATACGCAGTATTTT.

The chain recombines TRBV6-5 with TRBJ2-1, with D uncertain. The V and J ends lost 0 bases and 5 bases respectively, with 5 bases between them. The CDR3 loop spans 13 amino acids. Germline V gives CDR1 MNHEY, CDR2 SVGAGI. The CDR3 DNA is TGTGCCAGCAGTTACTCCATGGACAATGAGCAGTTCTTC. It is translated as CASSYSMDNEQFF.

The chain carries TRBV3-1 (or the pseudogene TRBV3-2) and TRBJ2-7; D uncertain. Trimming stripped 4 bases from V and 1 base from J, with 14 bases between. From germline, CDR1 is LGHDT and CDR2 YNNKEL (reference sequence). This CDR3 region has 15 residues. As DNA, the CDR3 is TGTGCCAGCAGCCTTCTGGCATCCACATCCTACGAGCAGTACTTC. Protein product: CASSLLASTSYEQYF.

The chain carries TRBV5-1 and TRBJ2-7, with TRBD2 matching over 8 bases. V shed 0 bases, J shed 6 bases, and the junction held 8 bases outside the gene matches. Germline V lookup: CDR1 SGHRS, CDR2 YFSETQ. This CDR3 has 15 residues. CDR3 bases: TGCGCCAGCAGCTTGGAGAGCGGGAGAGGGCGCGAGCAGTACTTC. This codes for CASSLESGRGREQYF. The variable domain in full, with the rest retrieved from reference TRBV5-1 and TRBJ2-7, is KAGVTQTPRYLIKTRGQQVTLSCSPISGHRSVSWYQQTPGQGLQFLFEYFSETQRNKGNFPGRFSGRQFSNSRSEMNVSTLELGDSALYLCASSLESGRGREQYFGPGTRLTVT.

This chain links TRBV25-1 with TRBJ1-4, with TRBD1 as a possible D gene (6 bases). The germline V gene encodes CDR1 MGHDK and CDR2 SYGVNS. The CDR3 extends over 15 amino acids. Trimming took 2 bases from V and 4 from J, leaving 11 bases between them. The CDR3 nucleotides are TGTGCCAGCAGTGAAACTACAGGGTTTAATGAAAAACTGTTTTTT. Translated: CASSETTGFNEKLFF.

The J gene is TRBJ2-5, the V gene TRBV7-2; D unresolved. Trimming removed 5 bases at V and 3 bases at J, with 7 bases between. The germline V gene has CDR1 SGHTA and CDR2 FQGNSA. The CDR3 totals 12 residues. For the CDR3, the DNA is TGTGCCAGCAGCCGCCCCGAAGAGACCCAGTACTTC. Its translation is CASSRPEETQYF. Full variable domain (remainder filled in from reference TRBV7-2 and TRBJ2-5): GAGVSQSPSNKVTEKGKDVELRCDPISGHTALYWYRQSLGQGLEFLIYFQGNSAPDKSGLPSDRFSAERTGGSVSTLTIQRTQQEDSAVYLCASSRPEETQYFGPGTRLLVL.

The genes are TRBV30 and TRBJ2-1; TRBD1 aligns across 7 bases. The V and J ends lost 3 bases and 9 bases, in that order; junction bases with no gene match: 5. The CDR3 sequence is 12 residues long. Germline CDR1 GTSNPN, CDR2 SVGIG (reference sequence). The CDR3 here is CAWSKGGGEQFF. Here the CDR3 DNA reads TGTGCCTGGAGCAAAGGGGGCGGTGAGCAGTTCTTC.

The genes are TRBV28 and TRBJ2-3; D is uncertain. This CDR3 is built from 13 residues. CDR1 is MDHEN and CDR2 is SYDVKM in the germline V gene. With 8 bases removed from V and 6 bases from J, the gap between germline ends came to 15 bases. This CDR3 is CASQEYDGDTQYF. As DNA, the CDR3 is TGTGCCAGCCAAGAATACGATGGGGATACGCAGTATTTT.

CDR3 amino acids: CASGYGRLNEQFF. The CDR3 DNA reads as TGTGCTAGTGGTTACGGGAGGCTCAATGAGCAGTTCTTC. The chain couples TRBV12-5 to TRBJ2-1; TRBD2 matches at 7 bases. CDR3 length equals 13 residues. Germline-derived CDR1 and CDR2 are LGHNT and FRNRAP. V gave up 4 bases and J gave up 6 bases; unmatched junction bases: 3.

The chain is built from TRBV18 and TRBJ1-1; the match to TRBD1 covers 9 bases. The CDR3 is 15 amino acids. The trim removed 3 bases at V and 5 bases at J, leaving 7 bases unmatched. Germline V lookup: CDR1 KGHSH, CDR2 LQKENI. Written as DNA, the CDR3 is TGTGCCAGCTCACCTTTGACAGGGGGTAGTACTGAAGCTTTCTTT. This encodes CASSPLTGGSTEAFF.

V usage is TRBV9 and J usage is TRBJ1-1; D unresolved. CDR3 length: 14 residues. The V gene's germline CDR1 is SGDLS and CDR2 YYNGEE. Trimming took 1 base from V and 2 from J, leaving 9 bases between them. In nucleotides, the CDR3 is TGTGCCAGCAGCGTATTGAGCGGAAACACTGAAGCTTTCTTT. It encodes CASSVLSGNTEAFF.

The chain employs TRBV2 and TRBJ2-2; 7 bases agree with TRBD2. The germline V gene encodes CDR1 SNHLY and CDR2 FYNNEI. Germline trimming cut 11 bases from V and 3 bases from J; bases unmatched to any gene: 6. The CDR3 sequence is 13 residues long. In DNA form, the CDR3 reads TGTGCCGGAGGCGGGGGACACACCGGGGAGCTGTTTTTT. Protein product: CAGGGGHTGELFF.

The rearrangement links TRBV19 to TRBJ2-2; D possibly matches TRBD1 or TRBD2 (5 bases each). The CDR3 consists of 14 residues. Germline V gene lookup returns CDR1 LNHDA and CDR2 SQIVND (reference sequence). V lost 4 bases and J lost 4, with 10 bases in between. CDR3 sequence: CASSRGGSTGELFF. DNA of the CDR3: TGTGCCAGTAGTAGGGGCGGGTCCACCGGGGAGCTGTTTTTT.

V gene TRBV5-6 combines with J gene TRBJ1-2; TRBD1 matches at 7 bases. V lost 4 bases, J lost 4 bases, and 10 bases stayed unmatched. The CDR3 totals 15 residues. Germline loops: CDR1 SGHDT, CDR2 YYEEEE. As DNA, the CDR3 is TGTGCCAGCAGCCGGGGACAGATCTTTCTCTATGGCTACACCTTC. It encodes CASSRGQIFLYGYTF. Looking up the rest from reference TRBV5-6 and TRBJ1-2 gives the full variable domain: DAGVTQSPTHLIKTRGQQVTLRCSPKSGHDTVSWYQQALGQGPQFIFQYYEEEERQRGNFPDRFSGHQFPNYSSELNVNALLLGDSALYLCASSRGQIFLYGYTFGSGTRLTVV.

The V gene is TRBV19, the J gene TRBJ1-2, with D hard to call. The V gene's germline CDR1 is LNHDA and CDR2 SQIVND (reference sequence). The CDR3 length is 14 residues. Trimming left V 7 bases short and J 4 bases short, with 16 bases between. This CDR3 is CASTDSTAFYGYTF. The CDR3 nucleotides read TGTGCCAGTACAGATTCCACAGCCTTCTATGGCTACACCTTC. Using reference TRBV19 and TRBJ1-2 for the parts outside the CDR3, the full variable domain is DGGITQSPKYLFRKEGQNVTLSCEQNLNHDAMYWYRQDPGQGLRLIYYSQIVNDFQKGDIAEGYSVSREKKESFPLTVTSAQKNPTAFYLCASTDSTAFYGYTFGSGTRLTVV.

The chain uses TRBV5-1 and TRBJ2-3; 10 nucleotides match TRBD2. Looked up from germline, CDR1 is SGHRS and CDR2 is YFSETQ. Trimming took 0 bases from V and 1 from J; bases not matched to a gene: 8. This CDR3 comprises 18 residues. CDR3 sequence reads: CASSLGFIGTSGTDTQYF. DNA for the CDR3: TGCGCCAGCAGCTTGGGGTTTATCGGGACTAGCGGCACAGATACGCAGTATTTT.

In its sample, this clone was seen a few times. The V call is TRBV7-9, the J call TRBJ1-6; D call uncertain. The CDR3 consists of 14 residues. CDR1 and CDR2 from the germline V gene are SEHNR and FQNEAQ (reference sequence). V was clipped by 1 base and J by 3 bases, with 4 bases between them. The CDR3 region is CASSLGGYNSPLHF. The CDR3 coding sequence is TGTGCCAGCAGCTTAGGGGGCTATAATTCACCCCTCCACTTT.

Here the CDR3 reads CATGTGALEGRHNEQFF. The CDR3 region has the DNA TGTGCCACCGGCACCGGGGCCCTGGAAGGTAGGCACAATGAGCAGTTCTTC. This chain uses TRBV24-1 with TRBJ2-1, with D perhaps TRBD1 or TRBD2 (5 bases each). Germline assignment: CDR1 KGHDR and CDR2 SFDVKD. The V gene lost 9 bases and the J gene lost 5 bases, with 25 bases spanning the gap. CDR3 length: 17 residues.